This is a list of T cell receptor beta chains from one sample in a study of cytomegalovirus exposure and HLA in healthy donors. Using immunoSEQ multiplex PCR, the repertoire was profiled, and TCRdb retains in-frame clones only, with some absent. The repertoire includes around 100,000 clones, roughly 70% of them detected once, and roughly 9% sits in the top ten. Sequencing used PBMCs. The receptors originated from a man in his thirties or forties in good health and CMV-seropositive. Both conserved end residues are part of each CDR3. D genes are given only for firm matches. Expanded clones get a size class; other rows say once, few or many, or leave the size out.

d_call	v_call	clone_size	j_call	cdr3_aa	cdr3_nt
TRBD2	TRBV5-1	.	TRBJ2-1	CASSFGGGLENNEQFF	TGCGCCAGCAGCTTCGGGGGGGGGCTAGAAAACAATGAGCAGTTCTTC
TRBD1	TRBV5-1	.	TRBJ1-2	CASSNKARGQGVNGYTF	TGCGCCAGCAGCAACAAGGCCCGCGGCCAGGGGGTAAATGGCTACACCTTC
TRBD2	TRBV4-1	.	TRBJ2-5	CASSQLAGGGQETQYF	TGCGCCAGCAGCCAGCTAGCGGGGGGGGGACAAGAGACCCAGTACTTC
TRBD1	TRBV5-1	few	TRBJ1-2	CASTSRQGGGEGYTF	TGCGCCAGCACCTCTCGACAGGGAGGTGGGGAAGGCTACACCTTC
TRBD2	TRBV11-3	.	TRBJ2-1	CASSLVASGDGNEQFF	TGTGCCAGCAGCTTAGTGGCTAGCGGGGATGGAAATGAGCAGTTCTTC
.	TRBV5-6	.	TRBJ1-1	CASSLATGNTEAFF	TGTGCCAGCAGCTTGGCGACAGGGAACACTGAAGCTTTCTTT
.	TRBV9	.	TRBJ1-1	CASSPRRVMNTEAFF	TGTGCCAGCAGCCCGCGCCGGGTCATGAACACTGAAGCTTTCTTT
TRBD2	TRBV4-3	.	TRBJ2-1	CASSQDRSGVLSYNEQFF	TGCGCCAGCAGCCAAGACCGTAGCGGGGTCCTCTCCTACAATGAGCAGTTCTTC
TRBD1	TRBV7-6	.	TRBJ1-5	CASSSGTGGFGNQPQHF	TGTGCCAGCAGCTCCGGGACAGGGGGCTTCGGAAATCAGCCCCAGCATTTT
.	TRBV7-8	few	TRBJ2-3	CASSSPESSGLPTDTQYF	TGTGCCAGCAGCTCCCCAGAGAGTAGCGGCCTCCCCACAGATACGCAGTATTTT
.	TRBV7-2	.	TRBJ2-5	CASSRAGRAGQETQYF	TGTGCCAGCAGCCGCGCAGGAAGGGCGGGACAAGAGACCCAGTACTTC
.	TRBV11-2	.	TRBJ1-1	CASIMPPDTEAFF	TGTGCCAGCATCATGCCCCCAGACACTGAAGCTTTCTTT
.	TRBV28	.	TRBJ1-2	CASSISRGVYGYTF	TGTGCCAGCAGTATTTCGCGGGGCGTGTATGGCTACACCTTC
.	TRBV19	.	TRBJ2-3	CASSTGNTDTQYF	TGTGCCAGCAGCACAGGGAACACAGATACGCAGTATTTT
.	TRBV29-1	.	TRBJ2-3	CSIVGSRTDTQYF	TGCAGCATCGTTGGTAGCCGCACAGATACGCAGTATTTT
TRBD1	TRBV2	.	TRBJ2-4	CASSEAFLRDRGNIQYF	TGTGCCAGCAGTGAAGCCTTTCTCCGGGACAGGGGGAACATTCAGTACTTC
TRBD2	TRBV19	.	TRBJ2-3	CASSKWAGGRTITDTQYF	TGTGCCAGCAGTAAATGGGCGGGGGGGCGGACGATCACAGATACGCAGTATTTT
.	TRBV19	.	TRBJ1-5	CASSITGGQGSQPQHF	TGTGCCAGTAGTATTACGGGGGGGCAGGGTAGTCAGCCCCAGCATTTT
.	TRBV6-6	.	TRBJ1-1	CASSFKMGDTEAFF	TGTGCCAGCAGTTTCAAGATGGGAGACACTGAAGCTTTCTTT
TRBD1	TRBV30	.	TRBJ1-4	CAYRTGWGTNEKLFF	TGTGCCTACCGGACAGGATGGGGAACTAATGAAAAACTGTTTTTT
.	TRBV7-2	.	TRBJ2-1	CASSLGGRGSTNEQFF	TGTGCCAGCAGCTTAGGGGGGAGGGGGAGCACAAATGAGCAGTTCTTC
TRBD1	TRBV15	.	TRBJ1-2	CATSRDPGGFYGYTF	TGTGCCACCAGCAGAGATCCAGGGGGGTTCTATGGCTACACCTTC
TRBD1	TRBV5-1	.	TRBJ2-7	CASSLRQGSYEQYF	TGCGCCAGCAGCTTGAGACAGGGTTCCTACGAGCAGTACTTC
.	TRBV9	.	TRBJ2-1	CASSVVSSYNEQFF	TGTGCCAGCAGCGTAGTCAGCTCCTACAATGAGCAGTTCTTC
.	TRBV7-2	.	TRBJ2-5	CASSLAGGTQETQYF	TGTGCCAGCAGCTTAGCGGGAGGAACACAAGAGACCCAGTACTTC
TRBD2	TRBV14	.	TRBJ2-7	CASSQGGGASGSYEQYF	TGTGCCAGCAGCCAAGGAGGGGGAGCTAGCGGGTCCTACGAGCAGTACTTC
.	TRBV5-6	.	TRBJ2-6	CASSPSTTYSGANVLTF	TGTGCCAGCAGCCCTAGTACCACCTACTCTGGGGCCAACGTCCTGACTTTC
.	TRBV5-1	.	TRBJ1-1	CASSLEVVATEAFF	TGCGCCAGCAGCTTGGAGGTGGTAGCAACTGAAGCTTTCTTT
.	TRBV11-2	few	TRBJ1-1	CASSPGQNTEAFF	TGTGCCAGCAGCCCGGGACAGAACACTGAAGCTTTCTTT
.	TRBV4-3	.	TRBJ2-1	CASSQYSGTNNEQFF	TGCGCCAGCAGCCAATACAGCGGGACAAACAATGAGCAGTTCTTC
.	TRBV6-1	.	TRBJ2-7	CASSERSPRGEQYF	TGTGCCAGCAGTGAAAGATCCCCTCGCGGGGAGCAGTACTTC
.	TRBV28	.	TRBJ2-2	CASSQRRGAASDTGELFF	TGTGCCAGCAGCCAGCGCCGGGGGGCGGCCTCGGACACCGGGGAGCTGTTTTTT
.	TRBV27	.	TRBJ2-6	CASSLSRGTGANVLTF	TGTGCCAGCAGTTTATCACGGGGTACTGGGGCCAACGTCCTGACTTTC
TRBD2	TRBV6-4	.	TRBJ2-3	CASSEEAGDLPSTDTQYF	TGTGCCAGCAGTGAAGAAGCGGGGGATCTCCCTAGCACAGATACGCAGTATTTT
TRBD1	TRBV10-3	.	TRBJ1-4	CAISDTGVNEKLFF	TGTGCCATCAGCGATACAGGGGTTAATGAAAAACTGTTTTTT